The 27 T cell receptor beta chains given below trace back to one sample, sequenced in a study of OX40 agonist ivuxolimab in advanced cancers. Sequenced by immunoSEQ multiplex PCR; TCRdb stores in-frame clones only, minus some. Among tens of thousands of clones listed, about 88% were seen once. The material sequenced was CD4+ or CD8+ T cells sorted from blood, taken in a trial of the OX40 agonist ivuxolimab. The receptors shown here come from an adult with an advanced solid tumor such as melanoma, head and neck, liver or kidney cancer.

The chain uses TRBV6-6 and TRBJ1-2, with TRBD1 matching over 8 bases. The CDR3 length is 15 residues. Unmatched junction bases numbered 3, after V lost 0 bases and J lost 3 bases. Looked up from germline, CDR1 is MNHNY and CDR2 is SVGAGI (reference sequence). The CDR3 DNA reads TGTGCCAGCAGTTACTCATCGGGACAGGACTATGGCTACACCTTC. It codes for CASSYSSGQDYGYTF.

As for this clone: One junction end disagrees with the germline gene, perhaps due to a read error. The rearrangement joins TRBV7-7 to TRBJ2-3; weak D call: TRBD1 (5 bases). The CDR3 is made up of 15 amino acids. Germline values: CDR1 SSHAT, CDR2 FNYEAQ (reference sequence). The CDR3 reads CASRAGIASTDTQYF. The CDR3 DNA is TGTGCTAGCAGGGCAGGCATAGCTAGCACAGATACGCAGTATTTT. Variable domain in full (rest from reference TRBV7-7 and TRBJ2-3): GAGVSQSPRYKVTKRGQDVTLRCDPISSHATLYWYQQALGQGPEFLTYFNYEAQPDKSGLPSDRFSAERPEGSISTLTIQRTEQRDSAMYRCASRAGIASTDTQYFGPGTRLTVL.

The sample holds a few counts of this clone. The chain has TRBV29-1 and TRBJ1-2; 7 positions agree with TRBD1. This CDR3 spans 13 amino acids. Germline CDR1 SQVTM, CDR2 ANQGSEA. With V trimmed by 6 bases and J by 2 bases, 6 bases remained unmatched. CDR3 nucleotide sequence: TGCAGCGTCAGACAGGGATCCAACTATGGCTACACCTTC. Its protein product is CSVRQGSNYGYTF.

The V call is TRBV6-6, the J call TRBJ2-4, with 7 bases that match TRBD1. The length of the CDR3 is 15 residues. In germline, CDR1 is MNHNY, CDR2 SVGAGI (reference sequence). J gave up 4 bases and V 7 bases, and 10 bases lay outside the gene matches. The CDR3 DNA is TGTGCCAGCAAAATAAGACAGGGAAGGAAAAACATTCAGTACTTC. Residues: CASKIRQGRKNIQYF.

The chain carries TRBV11-1 and TRBJ2-3, with 9 bases identical to TRBD1. CDR3 length: 16 amino acids. Germline loops: CDR1 SGHAT, CDR2 FQDESV (reference sequence). Losses at the gene ends were 4 bases for V and 2 bases for J; bases not matched to a gene: 7. The CDR3 here is CASSYNRDRVTDTQYF. The CDR3 DNA sequence: TGTGCCAGCAGCTATAACCGGGACAGGGTCACAGATACGCAGTATTTT.

The rearrangement links TRBV2 to TRBJ2-3; D might be TRBD1 (6 bases). This CDR3 contains 12 residues. Germline lookup yields CDR1 SNHLY and CDR2 FYNNEI. Trimming shortened V by 6 bases and J by 5 bases, and 9 bases separated the two germline ends. The DNA of the CDR3 is TGTGCCAGCAGCTACAGGGTAGATACGCAGTATTTT. Amino acids: CASSYRVDTQYF.

The rearrangement uses TRBV6-4 and TRBJ2-1, with no clear D. There are 15 residues in the CDR3. The ends were cut back, 2 bases at V and 2 bases at J, with 10 bases in the middle. Germline CDR1 reads MRHNA; CDR2 reads SNTAGT. The DNA for the CDR3 is TGTGCCAGCAGTGACGGGCAGGATGCCTACAATGAGCAGTTCTTC. Its translation is CASSDGQDAYNEQFF.

The rearrangement joins TRBV30 to TRBJ1-6; D remains unclear. The CDR3 totals 13 residues. Germline V gene lookup returns CDR1 GTSNPN and CDR2 SVGIG (reference sequence). The V end was cut by 1 base, the J end by 10 bases, with 11 bases between. CDR3 residues: CAWSAVLGSPLHF. In nucleotides, the CDR3 is TGTGCCTGGAGTGCAGTTTTAGGGTCACCCCTCCACTTT. Full variable domain (outside the CDR3, taken from reference TRBV30 and TRBJ1-6): SQTIHQWPATLVQPVGSPLSLECTVEGTSNPNLYWYRQAAGRGLQLLFYSVGIGQISSEVPQNLSASRPQDRQFILSSKKLLLSDSGFYLCAWSAVLGSPLHFGNGTRLTVT.

The chain links TRBV27 to TRBJ2-1; 9 positions agree with TRBD1. CDR1 and CDR2 from the germline V gene are MNHEY and SMNVEV (reference sequence). The CDR3 consists of 19 residues. V trimming: 7 bases; J trimming: 0 bases; junction bases outside the gene matches: 16. The CDR3 nucleotides are TGTGCCAGCACCCCCCGGGGACAGGGAATGCTATCCTCCTACAATGAGCAGTTCTTC. Its protein is CASTPRGQGMLSSYNEQFF.

The rearrangement links TRBV9 to TRBJ2-1, with 9 nucleotides matching TRBD1. Per the germline V gene, CDR1 is SGDLS and CDR2 is YYNGEE. V dropped 6 bases and J dropped 5; count of bases not matched to a gene: 9. This CDR3 comprises 15 residues. The DNA of the CDR3 is TGTGCCAGCAAAGCCGGGACAGGGTACAACAATGAGCAGTTCTTC. Amino acids: CASKAGTGYNNEQFF.

The chain recombines TRBV4-1 with TRBJ1-6; 8 positions agree with TRBD1. Germline V gives CDR1 MGHRA, CDR2 YSYEKL. The J segment lost 5 bases and the V segment lost 5 bases, leaving 5 bases of the junction unmatched. This CDR3 spans 15 amino acids. The CDR3 loop is CASSENRGDNSPLHF. CDR3 DNA sequence: TGCGCCAGCAGCGAAAACAGGGGGGATAATTCACCCCTCCACTTT.

The chain employs TRBV18 and TRBJ1-2; TRBD1 matches 10 bases. Germline CDR1 is KGHSH and CDR2 is LQKENI. This CDR3 is 15 amino acids long. V lost 3 bases to trimming and J lost 4 bases; unmatched junction nucleotides: 5. For the CDR3, the DNA is TGTGCCAGCTCACCTGGGGGACAGGGGCTCTATGGCTACACCTTC. Protein sequence: CASSPGGQGLYGYTF.

The V and J genes are TRBV29-1 and TRBJ1-1; maybe TRBD1 (6 bases). V lost 7 bases, J lost 1 base, and 16 bases lay in between. Germline CDR1 SQVTM, CDR2 ANQGSEA. This CDR3 is 14 amino acids long. In nucleotides, the CDR3 is TGCAGCGAAGTTAGGGGGAATGGGAACACTGAAGCTTTCTTT. Protein product: CSEVRGNGNTEAFF.

The V call is TRBV19, the J call TRBJ2-7; tentatively, D is TRBD1 or TRBD2 (6 bases each). CDR3 length: 14 residues. V was cut by 7 bases and J by 0 bases, with 13 bases left in between. Germline loops: CDR1 LNHDA, CDR2 SQIVND (reference sequence). CDR3 region: CASTRGGNSYEQYF. CDR3 nucleotides: TGTGCCAGTACCCGAGGGGGGAACTCCTACGAGCAGTACTTC.

The chain has TRBV5-6 and TRBJ1-4, with TRBD1 matching 8 bases. With V trimmed by 1 base and J by 12 bases, 14 bases remained unmatched. This CDR3 is 16 amino acids long. Germline V lookup: CDR1 SGHDT, CDR2 YYEEEE. CDR3 DNA sequence: TGTGCCAGCAGCTTGTTAGGGGGACAGGCCGCCGTCGAACTGTTTTTT. It specifies CASSLLGGQAAVELFF.

This clone is a singleton in its sample. The V call is TRBV27, the J call TRBJ1-4, with 8 bases fitting TRBD1. The junction had 5 bases not matched to a gene; V was cut back by 6 bases and J by 8 bases. The CDR3 consists of 13 residues. Germline CDR1 MNHEY, CDR2 SMNVEV (reference sequence). CDR3 DNA sequence: TGTGCCAGCAGAAGACAGGGGCGGGAAAAACTGTTTTTT. It codes for CASRRQGREKLFF.

The V and J genes are TRBV5-1 and TRBJ1-1; 8 bases map to TRBD1. The CDR3 extends over 14 amino acids. V dropped 0 bases and J dropped 12; count of bases not matched to a gene: 10. The germline V gene encodes CDR1 SGHRS and CDR2 YFSETQ. Written as DNA, the CDR3 is TGCGCCAGCAGCTTGGACGCGAGGAACAGGGGGACTTTCTTT. Protein product: CASSLDARNRGTFF.

The chain links TRBV19 to TRBJ1-2, with 9 bases fitting TRBD1. Trimming at V came to 5 bases and at J to 4 bases, leaving 2 bases not matched to a gene. The CDR3 consists of 13 residues. The germline V gene encodes CDR1 LNHDA and CDR2 SQIVND (reference sequence). The CDR3 region has the DNA TGTGCCAGTAGTCGACAGGGGGTCTATGGCTACACCTTC. This sequence encodes CASSRQGVYGYTF. Full variable domain (rest looked up from reference TRBV19 and TRBJ1-2): DGGITQSPKYLFRKEGQNVTLSCEQNLNHDAMYWYRQDPGQGLRLIYYSQIVNDFQKGDIAEGYSVSREKKESFPLTVTSAQKNPTAFYLCASSRQGVYGYTFGSGTRLTVV.

V is TRBV28 and J is TRBJ1-3, with D unclear. This CDR3 contains 11 residues. Germline CDR1 is MDHEN and CDR2 is SYDVKM. V dropped 4 bases and J dropped 4 bases, with 2 bases sitting between them. CDR3 residues: CASSSGNTIYF. Written as DNA, the CDR3 is TGTGCCAGCAGTTCCGGAAACACCATATATTTT.

The chain uses TRBV7-9 and TRBJ2-1; 8 positions match TRBD1. V was clipped by 4 bases and J by 3 bases; unmatched bases: 2. CDR1 is SEHNR and CDR2 is FQNEAQ in the germline V gene (reference sequence). The CDR3 sequence is 14 residues long. CDR3 sequence (DNA): TGTGCCAGCAGCTGGGGACAGGACTACAATGAGCAGTTCTTC. Its protein is CASSWGQDYNEQFF.

The rearrangement uses TRBV27 and TRBJ1-2, with D unresolved. V gave up 3 bases and J gave up 2 bases, with 19 bases separating them. Germline lookup yields CDR1 MNHEY and CDR2 SMNVEV (reference sequence). CDR3 length: 17 amino acids. The CDR3 DNA reads as TGTGCCAGCAGTTTCCGGGCCCAACTCCGGGTCAACTATGGCTACACCTTC. Protein: CASSFRAQLRVNYGYTF.

CDR3 protein: CASSFDREGKQYF. CDR3 nucleotides: TGTGCCAGCAGTTTTGACAGGGAGGGTAAGCAGTACTTC. This sequence joins TRBV27 and TRBJ2-7, with D possibly called TRBD1 or TRBD2 (7 bases each). The CDR3 totals 13 residues. V shed 3 bases and J shed 8 bases, with 14 bases lying between them. CDR1 MNHEY and CDR2 SMNVEV come from the germline V gene (reference sequence).

This clone appeared a few times. This chain links TRBV10-1 with TRBJ2-2; TRBD2 matches at 11 bases. The germline V gene has CDR1 WNHNN and CDR2 SYGVQD (reference sequence). The CDR3 covers 19 residues. V shed 2 bases and J 1 base; nucleotides not matched to a gene: 9. The CDR3 spells CASSEGARLAGLNTGELFF. The CDR3 nucleotides are TGCGCCAGCAGTGAGGGGGCTAGACTAGCGGGATTGAACACCGGGGAGCTGTTTTTT.

The rearrangement joins TRBV5-4 to TRBJ2-7; D is uncertain. This CDR3 comprises 15 residues. Germline V gene data show CDR1 as SGHNT and CDR2 as YYREEE (reference sequence). V lost 3 bases, J lost 2 bases, and 15 bases lay in between. CDR3 region: CASSSGSDPTYEQYF. The CDR3 DNA sequence: TGTGCCAGCAGCTCCGGTTCAGACCCCACCTACGAGCAGTACTTC.

As for this clone: Distinct nucleotide sequences in the sample also encode this CDR3. The V and J genes are TRBV10-1 and TRBJ2-5, with a tentative D call TRBD1 (6 bases). CDR3 length: 14 amino acids. Germline V gene lookup returns CDR1 WNHNN and CDR2 SYGVQD (reference sequence). V shed 0 bases and J shed 5 bases, with 10 bases lying between them. The CDR3 DNA reads as TGCGCCAGCAGTGAGTCTACAGGGAAGGAGACCCAGTACTTC. Amino acid sequence: CASSESTGKETQYF.

CDR3: CASSTGQDYGYTF. CDR3 in DNA: TGTGCCAGCAGCACGGGACAGGACTATGGCTACACCTTC. The chain employs TRBV2 and TRBJ1-2; 8 nucleotides match TRBD1. The J segment lost 3 bases and the V segment lost 6 bases, leaving 3 bases of the junction unmatched. CDR3 size: 13 residues. Germline CDR1 reads SNHLY; CDR2 reads FYNNEI.

This clone has more than one count but fewer than ten. The chain recombines TRBV27 with TRBJ1-6; 7 bases are a match to TRBD1. This CDR3 has 18 amino acids. J gave up 4 bases and V 6 bases, and 15 bases lay outside the gene matches. Germline V gene sequence: CDR1 MNHEY, CDR2 SMNVEV (reference sequence). The CDR3 sequence: CASSLDRQSSSYNSPLHF. The CDR3 DNA sequence: TGTGCCAGCAGCCTGGACAGGCAGTCCTCCTCATATAATTCACCCCTCCACTTT.